This T cell receptor (beta chain) came from a study of blood T cells in healthy people across ages. The ends were cut back, 2 bases at V and 6 bases at J, with 9 bases in the middle. The CDR3 length is 13 residues. Germline V lookup: CDR1 LGHDT, CDR2 YNNKEL (reference sequence). PCR was performed a second time for roughly 7 to 12 cycles using a sample-barcoded 5' primer and a J-beta primer mix. MiXCR was run by TCRdb on the 5' RACE reads, yielding one entry per CDR3 protein. The sample has around 900,000 distinct CDR3 sequences, about 53% seen once. Material: blood. V and J are TRBV3-1 and TRBJ2-3; unclear D gene. This TCR was sampled from an older woman in good health. The CDR3, as DNA: TGTGCCAGCAGCCAACGACCTGCGGATACGCAGTATTTT. Translating it yields CASSQRPADTQYF.